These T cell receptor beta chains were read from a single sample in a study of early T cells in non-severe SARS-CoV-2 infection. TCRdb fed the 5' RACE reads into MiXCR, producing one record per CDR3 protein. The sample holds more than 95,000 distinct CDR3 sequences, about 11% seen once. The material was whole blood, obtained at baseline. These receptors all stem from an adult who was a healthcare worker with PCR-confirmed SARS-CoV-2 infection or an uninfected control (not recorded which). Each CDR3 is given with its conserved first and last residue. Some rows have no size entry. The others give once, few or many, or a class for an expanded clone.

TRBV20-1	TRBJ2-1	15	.	CSARLAGVAGNEQFF
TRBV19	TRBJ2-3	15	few	CATRLAGGFTDTQYF
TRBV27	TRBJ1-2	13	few	CASRISGLDGYTF
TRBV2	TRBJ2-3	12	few	CASSVQGIAQYF
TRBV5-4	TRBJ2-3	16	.	CASSLGLAAYTDTQYF
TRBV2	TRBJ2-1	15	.	CASSEGRVLDNEQFF
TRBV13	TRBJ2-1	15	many	CASSRDRQTYNEQFF
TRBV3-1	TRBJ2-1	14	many	CASSQALAYNEQFF
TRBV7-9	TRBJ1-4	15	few	CASSFFLRNNEKLFF
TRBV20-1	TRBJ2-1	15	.	CSAYSSGGGYNEQFF
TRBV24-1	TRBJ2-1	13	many	CATSDRADNEQFF
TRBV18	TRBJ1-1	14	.	CASSDRQFDTEAFF
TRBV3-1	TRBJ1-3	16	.	CASSQVPTLSGNTIYF
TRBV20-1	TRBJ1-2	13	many	CSARDRDNYGYTF
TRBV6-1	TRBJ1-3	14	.	CASSQTLWGNTIYF
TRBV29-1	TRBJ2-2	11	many	CSPVGSGELFF
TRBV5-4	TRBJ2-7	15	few	CASSSGSRGPYEQYF
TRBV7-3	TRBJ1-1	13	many	CASRPTVGDEAFF
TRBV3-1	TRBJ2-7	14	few	CASSPTSGVYEQYF
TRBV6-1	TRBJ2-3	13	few	CAIGGFGTDTQYF
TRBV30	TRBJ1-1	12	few	CAWDVRGNEAFF
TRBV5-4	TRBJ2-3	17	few	CASSPLTSGFSTDTQYF
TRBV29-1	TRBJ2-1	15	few	CSVPLWGGGNNEQFF
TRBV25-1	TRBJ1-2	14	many	CASSALGTLHGYTF
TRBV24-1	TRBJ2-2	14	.	CATSVGVGTGELFF
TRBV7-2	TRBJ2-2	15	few	CASSLRQGVAGELFF
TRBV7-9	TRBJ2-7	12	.	CASSSDREEQYF
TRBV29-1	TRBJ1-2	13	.	CSVQGGHFHGYTF
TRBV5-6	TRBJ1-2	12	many	CASRLVSSGYTF
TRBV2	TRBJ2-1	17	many	CASSDPHEREVYNEQFF
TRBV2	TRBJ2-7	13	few	CASSERQLYEQYF
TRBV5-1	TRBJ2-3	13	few	CASADSSTDTQYF
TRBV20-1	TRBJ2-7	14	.	CSAREGFRSYEQYF
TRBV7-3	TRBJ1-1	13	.	CASSLWAGTEAFF
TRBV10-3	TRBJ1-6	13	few	CAIRDRANSPLHF
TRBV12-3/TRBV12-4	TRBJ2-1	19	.	CASSWEHRNYGSKYNEQFF
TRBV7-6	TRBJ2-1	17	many	CASSSLPLQGNYNEQFF
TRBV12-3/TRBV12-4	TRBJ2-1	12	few	CASTQGTNEQFF
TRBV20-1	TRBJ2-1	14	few	CSVPRRSGINEQFF
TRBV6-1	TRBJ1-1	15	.	CASSASWGGNTEAFF
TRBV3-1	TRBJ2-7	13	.	CASSQSQGGEQYF
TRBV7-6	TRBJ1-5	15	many	CASSLEDSYNQPQHF
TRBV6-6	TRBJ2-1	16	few	CASSYPPGTSTYEQFF
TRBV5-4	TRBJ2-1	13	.	CASRAGGRNEQFF
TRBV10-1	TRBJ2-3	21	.	CASKESTEGALPHSSTDTQYF
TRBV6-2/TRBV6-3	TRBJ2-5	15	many	CASSSGTPPVKTQYF
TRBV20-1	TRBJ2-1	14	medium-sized	CSAGDRGDYNEQFF
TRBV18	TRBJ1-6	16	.	CASSKQGTRRDSPLHF
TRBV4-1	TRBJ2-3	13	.	CASSQGPSDTQYF
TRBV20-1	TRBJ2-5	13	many	CSARDGQGETQYF
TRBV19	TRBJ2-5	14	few	CASSIGGSGETQYF
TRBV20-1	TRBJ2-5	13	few	CSARAKMVETQYF
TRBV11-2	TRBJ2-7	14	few	CASSLDPGSYEQYF
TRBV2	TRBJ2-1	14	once	CASSLTSGINEQFF
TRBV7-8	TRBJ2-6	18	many	CASSLVYWGRSGANVLTF
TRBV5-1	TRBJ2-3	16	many	CASSSTGTVSTDTQYF
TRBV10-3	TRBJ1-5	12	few	CATGPLNQPQHF
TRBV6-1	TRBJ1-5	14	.	CASRLGTRDQPQHF
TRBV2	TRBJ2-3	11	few	CANRLADTQYF
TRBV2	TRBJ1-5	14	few	CASSLQQTNQPQHF